This T cell receptor beta chain comes out of a study of blood T cell repertoires in COVID-19. Looking at the study overall: T cells, B-cell-depleted T cells, or PBMCs provided the cDNA or gDNA that served as material.

The table came from immunoSEQ multiplex PCR; TCRdb's copy has only in-frame clones and leaves some out. Here the sample spans roughly 200,000 clones, 88% being singletons. This clone turned up a few times. There are 15 residues in the CDR3. CDR1 is SGHNT and CDR2 is YYREEE in the germline V gene (reference sequence). Trimming took 3 bases from V and 1 from J, leaving 13 bases between them. Participant ages covered about 18 to 100 years across 24 US areas. Categorization into cohorts depended on clinical history that participants reported. The clonotype comes from a woman aged 30 to 39 who had recovered from COVID-19. The sample taken for sequencing was PBMCs or T cells enriched from blood (not recorded which). V is TRBV5-4 and J is TRBJ2-5; maybe TRBD2 (6 bases). The CDR3 loop is CASSSIGGSQETQYF. Written as DNA, the CDR3 is TGTGCCAGCAGCTCCATCGGGGGTTCCCAAGAGACCCAGTACTTC.